The 16 T cell receptor beta chains in this list originate from one sample, sequenced in a study of T cells in women clearing cervical HPV infection. The repertoire was sequenced with immunoSEQ multiplex PCR; TCRdb's copy has only in-frame clones and lacks some. Its clone listing holds 25,000 to 30,000 clones. The source material was blood buffy coat. Source of these receptors: a woman between 18 and 70 years old with a cervical HPV16 infection that either progressed to CIN3+ or cleared (not recorded which).

Regarding this clone: The CDR3 end is not reached by the read, which stops 3 residues before it; the germline J gene fills it in. The J gene is TRBJ2-1, the V gene TRBV19; D may be TRBD1 (9 bases). V lost 4 bases and J lost 2, with 15 bases in between. The CDR3 consists of 16 residues. Germline CDR1 is LNHDA and CDR2 is SQIVND (reference sequence). The CDR3 loop reads CASSTGGDRAYNEQFF. The CDR3 DNA, read in part, is TGTGCCAGTAGTACGGGGGGGGACAGGGCCTACAATGAG.

Comment on this clone: The sequence runs out 3 residues before the end of the CDR3; the remainder is reconstructed from the germline J gene. The V call is TRBV14, the J call TRBJ1-1; TRBD1 aligns across 8 bases. Germline CDR1 and CDR2: SGHDN and FVKESK. This CDR3 has 13 amino acids. The sequenced part of the CDR3 DNA is TGTGCCAGCAGCCCCGTGACAGGGGCTAAA. It specifies CASSPVTGAK. The whole CDR3 sequence reads CASSPVTGAKAFF.

Comments on this clone: The CDR3 end lies 3 residues beyond the end of the read and is filled in from the germline J gene. The chain is built from TRBV6-2 or TRBV6-3 and TRBJ2-4; no clear D. The CDR3 loop spans 16 amino acids. Trimming left V 7 bases short and J 4 bases short, with 20 bases between. Germline V gene lookup returns CDR1 MNHEY and CDR2 SVGEGT. Incomplete CDR3 DNA: TGTGCCAGCACAAAAATGGGTGCAGGCCCTAAAAACATT. It yields the protein CASTKMGAGPKNI. The CDR3 reads in full as CASTKMGAGPKNIQYF.

To note about this clone: The missing CDR3 end, 3 residues past where the read stops, is filled in from the germline J gene. The rearrangement uses TRBV7-9 and TRBJ1-2, with D tentatively TRBD1 (6 bases). Germline-derived CDR1 and CDR2 are SEHNR and FQNEAQ (reference sequence). The CDR3 extends over 15 amino acids. Here the CDR3 reads CASSLGGGTYNDYTF. Partial CDR3 DNA: TGTGCCAGCAGCTTAGGGGGGGGCACCTACAATGAC.

Remarks on this clone: Coverage ceases 3 residues before the CDR3 finishes, and the germline J gene fills in the end. This chain joins TRBV5-1 and TRBJ2-3; possible D gene TRBD2, 5 bases. CDR3 length: 14 residues. Germline V gives CDR1 SGHRS, CDR2 YFSETQ. The CDR3: CASSPSGDTETQYF. CDR3 DNA, as far as it was read: TGCGCCAGCAGCCCGTCCGGGGATACGGAGACG.

With respect to this clone: The CDR3 goes on 3 residues after the read ends, and that part is filled in from the germline J gene. V usage is TRBV30 and J usage is TRBJ1-4; possible D gene TRBD1, 5 bases. CDR3 length equals 15 residues. CDR1 GTSNPN and CDR2 SVGIG come from the germline V gene (reference sequence). The CDR3 is CAWSVGGSGANVLFF. CDR3 bases read: TGTGCCTGGAGTGTTGGCGGCTCTGGGGCCAACGTA.

A word on this clone: The read finishes 3 residues shy of the CDR3 end, and the germline J gene is used to complete it. V and J are TRBV6-2 or TRBV6-3 and TRBJ1-1, with D hard to call. V lost 8 bases and J 1 base, leaving 11 bases between the germline ends. Germline CDR1 is MNHEY and CDR2 is SVGEGT. CDR3 length equals 13 residues. The covered CDR3 bases are TGTGCCAGCTCACTGGTTGGGAACACTGAA. This codes for CASSLVGNTE. In full, the CDR3 reads CASSLVGNTEAFF.

About this clone itself: The sequence runs out 3 residues before the end of the CDR3; the remainder is reconstructed from the germline J gene. The chain uses TRBV19 and TRBJ1-4; a weak D match, TRBD1 (6 bases). Germline lookup yields CDR1 LNHDA and CDR2 SQIVND (reference sequence). V was shortened by 5 bases and J by 3 bases, with 10 bases between the two germline ends. This CDR3 has 14 residues. The part of the CDR3 DNA that was read is TGTGCCAGTAGTCCGGACAGTCCTAATGAAAAA. This translates into CASSPDSPNEK. The whole CDR3 region reads CASSPDSPNEKLFF.

Turning to this clone: The read ends 3 residues shy of where the CDR3 ends; the end is completed using the germline J gene. This chain uses TRBV5-1 with TRBJ2-3, with TRBD2 identical over 9 bases. Germline lookup yields CDR1 SGHRS and CDR2 YFSETQ. The CDR3 has 15 residues. The CDR3 DNA, read in part, is TGCGCCAGCAGCTTGGAACTAGCGGGCTTAGAGACG. Translating it yields CASSLELAGLET. The whole CDR3 protein is CASSLELAGLETQYF.

About this clone: Read data end 3 residues before the CDR3 end; the end is taken from the germline J gene. The V gene is TRBV7-2, the J gene TRBJ2-3, with TRBD1 identical over 9 bases. The CDR3 runs 14 residues. Per germline, CDR1 SGHTA and CDR2 FQGNSA. The sequenced part of the CDR3 DNA is TGTGCCAGCAGCCCGGGACAGGGAGGGCAGCCG. Amino acid sequence: CASSPGQGGQP. Given in full, the CDR3 is CASSPGQGGQPQYF.

Comment on this clone: The observed sequence ends 3 residues before the CDR3 terminus, with the missing tail filled in from the germline J gene. V and J are TRBV7-2 and TRBJ1-2; D is undetermined. This CDR3 spans 14 amino acids. Trimming cost V 1 base and J 7 bases, with 13 bases left between them. Germline lookup yields CDR1 SGHTA and CDR2 FQGNSA. CDR3: CASSLVDSESGYTF. The CDR3 bases that were read are TGTGCCAGCAGCTTAGTTGACTCTGAATCTGGC.

As regards this clone: The read terminates 3 residues ahead of where the CDR3 ends, so the germline J gene completes it. This chain uses TRBV5-1 with TRBJ1-2, with 8 bases aligning to TRBD1. Germline CDR1 is SGHRS and CDR2 is YFSETQ. The CDR3 runs 17 residues. Unmatched junction bases numbered 11, after V lost 0 bases and J lost 4 bases. The CDR3 here is CASSLGQGAYSPYGYTF. The sequenced part of the CDR3 DNA is TGCGCCAGCAGCTTGGGCCAGGGGGCGTACTCCCCCTATGGC.

Comments on this clone: The sequence runs out 3 residues before the end of the CDR3; the remainder is reconstructed from the germline J gene. The V and J genes are TRBV6-2 or TRBV6-3 and TRBJ2-4; perhaps TRBD2 as D (6 bases). Looked up from germline, CDR1 is MNHEY and CDR2 is SVGEGT. This CDR3 has 14 residues. The ends were cut back, 6 bases at V and 1 base at J, with 10 bases in the middle. The covered CDR3 bases are TGTGCCAGCAGGTCGGAGGGGGCCAAAAACATT. It is translated as CASRSEGAKNI. The full CDR3 protein is CASRSEGAKNIQYF.

The CDR3 protein is CASSSFTGNPTDTQYF. The covered CDR3 bases are TGCGCCAGCAGCTCCTTCACAGGGAACCCCACAGATACC. The V and J genes are TRBV5-1 and TRBJ2-5; D may be TRBD1 (6 bases). The read is 3 residues too short to cover the CDR3 end, so that end is filled in from the germline J gene. CDR1 SGHRS and CDR2 YFSETQ come from the germline V gene. The CDR3 has 16 residues.

A note on this clone: The read ends 3 residues shy of where the CDR3 ends; the end is completed using the germline J gene. The V call is TRBV7-8, the J call TRBJ2-2, with D unresolved. CDR3 length equals 13 residues. Germline V gene sequence: CDR1 SGHVS, CDR2 FQNEAQ. Partial CDR3 DNA: TGTGCCAGCAGCAGAACCAGAAATGAAAAG. Translated: CASSRTRNEK. The CDR3, in full, reads CASSRTRNEKLFF.

On this clone: The read halts 3 residues ahead of the CDR3 end, with the missing end drawn from the germline J gene. This chain links TRBV29-1 with TRBJ1-1; a possible D gene is TRBD1 (5 bases). V was pared by 4 bases and J by 0 bases, with 9 bases between. The CDR3 loop spans 13 amino acids. Germline V lookup: CDR1 SQVTM, CDR2 ANQGSEA. This CDR3 is CSVGQRLNTEAFF. The DNA read from the CDR3 is TGCAGCGTTGGACAGAGACTGAACACTGAA.